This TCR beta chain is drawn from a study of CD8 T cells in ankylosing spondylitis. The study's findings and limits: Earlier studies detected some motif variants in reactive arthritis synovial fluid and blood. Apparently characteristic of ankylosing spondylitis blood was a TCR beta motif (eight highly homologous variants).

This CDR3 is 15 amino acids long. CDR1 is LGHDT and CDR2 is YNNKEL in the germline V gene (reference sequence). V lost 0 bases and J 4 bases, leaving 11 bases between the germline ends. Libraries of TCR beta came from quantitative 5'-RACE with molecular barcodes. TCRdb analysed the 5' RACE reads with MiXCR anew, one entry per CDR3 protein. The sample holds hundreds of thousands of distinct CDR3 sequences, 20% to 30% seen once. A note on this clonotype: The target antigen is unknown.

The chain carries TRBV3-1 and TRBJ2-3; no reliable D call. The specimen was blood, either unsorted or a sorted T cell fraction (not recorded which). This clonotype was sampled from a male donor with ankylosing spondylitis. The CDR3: CASSQDPHPPDTQYF. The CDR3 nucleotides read TGTGCCAGCAGCCAAGACCCGCACCCCCCAGATACGCAGTATTTT.